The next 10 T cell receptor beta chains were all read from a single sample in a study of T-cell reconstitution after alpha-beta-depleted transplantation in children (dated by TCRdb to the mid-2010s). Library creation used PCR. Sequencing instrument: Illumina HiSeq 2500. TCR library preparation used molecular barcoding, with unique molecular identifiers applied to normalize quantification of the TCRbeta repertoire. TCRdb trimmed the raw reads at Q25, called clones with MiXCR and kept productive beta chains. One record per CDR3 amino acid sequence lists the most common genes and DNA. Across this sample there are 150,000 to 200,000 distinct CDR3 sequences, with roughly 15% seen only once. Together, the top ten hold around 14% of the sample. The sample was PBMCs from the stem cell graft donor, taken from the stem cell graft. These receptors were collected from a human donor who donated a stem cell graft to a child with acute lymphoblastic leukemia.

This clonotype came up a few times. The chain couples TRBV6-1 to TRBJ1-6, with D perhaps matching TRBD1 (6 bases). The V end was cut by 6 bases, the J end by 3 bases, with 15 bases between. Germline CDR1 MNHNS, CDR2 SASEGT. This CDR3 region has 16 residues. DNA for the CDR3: TGTGCCAGCAGACCCCAGGGGTCCTACTATAATTCACCCCTCCACTTT. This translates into CASRPQGSYYNSPLHF.

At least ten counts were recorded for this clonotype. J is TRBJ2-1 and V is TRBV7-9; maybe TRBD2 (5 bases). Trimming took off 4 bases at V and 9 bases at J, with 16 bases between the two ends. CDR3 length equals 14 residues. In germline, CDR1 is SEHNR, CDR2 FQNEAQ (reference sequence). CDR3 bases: TGTGCCAGCAGCTGGGGAGCCGAGAGTCCTGAGCAGTTCTTC. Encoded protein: CASSWGAESPEQFF.

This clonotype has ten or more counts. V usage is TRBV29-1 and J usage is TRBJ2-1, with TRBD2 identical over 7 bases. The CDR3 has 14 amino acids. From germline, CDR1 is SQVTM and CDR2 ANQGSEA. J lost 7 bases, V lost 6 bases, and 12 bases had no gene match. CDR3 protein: CSVTTSLLGNEQFF. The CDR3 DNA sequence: TGCAGCGTCACGACTAGCCTGCTTGGGAATGAGCAGTTCTTC.

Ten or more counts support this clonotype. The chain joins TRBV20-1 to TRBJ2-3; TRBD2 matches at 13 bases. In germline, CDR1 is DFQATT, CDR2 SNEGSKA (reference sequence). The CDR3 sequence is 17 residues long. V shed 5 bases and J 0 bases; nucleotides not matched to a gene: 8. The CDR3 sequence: CSAPRTSGRASTDTQYF. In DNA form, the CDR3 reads TGCAGTGCTCCCCGGACTAGCGGGAGAGCTAGCACAGATACGCAGTATTTT.

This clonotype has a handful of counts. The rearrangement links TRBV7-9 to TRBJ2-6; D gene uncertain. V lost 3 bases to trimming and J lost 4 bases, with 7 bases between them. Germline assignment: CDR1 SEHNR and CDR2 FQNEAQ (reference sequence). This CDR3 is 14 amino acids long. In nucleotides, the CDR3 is TGTGCCAGCAGCTTGACGGCGGGGGCCAACGTCCTGACTTTC. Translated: CASSLTAGANVLTF. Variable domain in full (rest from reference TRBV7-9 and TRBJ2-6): DTGVSQNPRHKITKRGQNVTFRCDPISEHNRLYWYRQTLGQGPEFLTYFQNEAQLEKSRLLSDRFSAERPKGSFSTLEIQRTEQGDSAMYLCASSLTAGANVLTFGAGSRLTVL.

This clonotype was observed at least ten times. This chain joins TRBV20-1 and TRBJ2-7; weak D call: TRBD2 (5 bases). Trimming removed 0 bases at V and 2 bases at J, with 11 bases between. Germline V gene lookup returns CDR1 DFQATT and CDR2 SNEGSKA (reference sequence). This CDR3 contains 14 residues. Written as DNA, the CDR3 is TGCAGTGCTAGAGACCTGGGAGAACCCTACGAGCAGTACTTC. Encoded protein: CSARDLGEPYEQYF.

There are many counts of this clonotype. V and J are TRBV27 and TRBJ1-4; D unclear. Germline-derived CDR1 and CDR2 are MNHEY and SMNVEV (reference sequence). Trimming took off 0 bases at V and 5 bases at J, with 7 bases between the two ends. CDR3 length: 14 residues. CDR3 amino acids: CASSLSGPNEKLFF. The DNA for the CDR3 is TGTGCCAGCAGTTTATCTGGGCCCAATGAAAAACTGTTTTTT.

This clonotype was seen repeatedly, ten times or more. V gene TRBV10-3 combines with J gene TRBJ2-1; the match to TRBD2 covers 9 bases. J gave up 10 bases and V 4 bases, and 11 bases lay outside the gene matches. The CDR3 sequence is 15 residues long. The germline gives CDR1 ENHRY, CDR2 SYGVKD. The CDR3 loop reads CAISGLREGGKEQFF. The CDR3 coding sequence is TGTGCCATCAGTGGGCTGCGGGAGGGCGGTAAGGAGCAGTTCTTC.

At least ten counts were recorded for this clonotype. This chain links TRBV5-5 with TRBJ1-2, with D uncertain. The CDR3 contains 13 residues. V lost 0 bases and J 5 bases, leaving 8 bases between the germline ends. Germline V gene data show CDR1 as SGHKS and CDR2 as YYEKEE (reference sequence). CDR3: CASSLAEQYGYTF. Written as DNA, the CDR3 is TGTGCCAGCAGCTTGGCTGAGCAATATGGCTACACCTTC.

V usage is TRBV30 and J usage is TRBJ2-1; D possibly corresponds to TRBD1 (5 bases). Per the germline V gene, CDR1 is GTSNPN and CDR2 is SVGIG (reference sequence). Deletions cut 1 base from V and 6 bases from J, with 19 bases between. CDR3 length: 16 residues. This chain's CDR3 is CAWSGPGRRVGNEQFF. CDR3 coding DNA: TGTGCCTGGAGTGGACCCGGGCGCAGGGTCGGCAATGAGCAGTTCTTC.